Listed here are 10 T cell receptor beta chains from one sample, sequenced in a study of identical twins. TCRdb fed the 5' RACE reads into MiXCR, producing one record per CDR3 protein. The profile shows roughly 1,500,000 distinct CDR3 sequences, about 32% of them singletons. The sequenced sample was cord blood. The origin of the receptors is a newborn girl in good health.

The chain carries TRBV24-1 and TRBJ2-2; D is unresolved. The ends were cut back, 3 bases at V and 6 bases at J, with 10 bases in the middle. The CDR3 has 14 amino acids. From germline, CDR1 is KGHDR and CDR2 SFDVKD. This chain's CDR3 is CATSDLPFAGELFF. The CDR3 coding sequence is TGTGCCACCAGTGATCTGCCCTTCGCCGGGGAGCTGTTTTTT.

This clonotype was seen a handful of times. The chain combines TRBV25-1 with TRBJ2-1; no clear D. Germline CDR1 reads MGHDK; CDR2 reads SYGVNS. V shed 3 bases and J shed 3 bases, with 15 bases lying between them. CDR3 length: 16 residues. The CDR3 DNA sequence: TGTGCCAGCAGTGATCCAACCTCGTGGAACTACAATGAGCAGTTCTTC. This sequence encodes CASSDPTSWNYNEQFF.

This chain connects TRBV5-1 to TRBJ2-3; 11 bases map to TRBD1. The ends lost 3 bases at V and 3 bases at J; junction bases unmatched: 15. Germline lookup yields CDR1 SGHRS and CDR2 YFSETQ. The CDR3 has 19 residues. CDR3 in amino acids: CASSSQWTGGNKETDTQYF. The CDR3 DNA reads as TGCGCCAGCAGCTCTCAGTGGACAGGGGGCAACAAGGAAACAGATACGCAGTATTTT.

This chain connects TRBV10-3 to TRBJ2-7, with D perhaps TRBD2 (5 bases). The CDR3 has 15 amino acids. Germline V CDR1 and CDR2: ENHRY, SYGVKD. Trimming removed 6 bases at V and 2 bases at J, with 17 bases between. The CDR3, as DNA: TGTGCCATCAGCGAGGGATCCTGGGGTCCCTACGAGCAGTACTTC. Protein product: CAISEGSWGPYEQYF.

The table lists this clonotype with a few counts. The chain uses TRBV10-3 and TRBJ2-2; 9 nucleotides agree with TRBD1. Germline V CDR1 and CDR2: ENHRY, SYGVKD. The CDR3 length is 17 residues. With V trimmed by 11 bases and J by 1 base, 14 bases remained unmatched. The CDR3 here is CAAADRGWPGNTGELFF. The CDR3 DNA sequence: TGTGCCGCTGCGGACAGGGGATGGCCGGGGAACACCGGGGAGCTGTTTTTT.

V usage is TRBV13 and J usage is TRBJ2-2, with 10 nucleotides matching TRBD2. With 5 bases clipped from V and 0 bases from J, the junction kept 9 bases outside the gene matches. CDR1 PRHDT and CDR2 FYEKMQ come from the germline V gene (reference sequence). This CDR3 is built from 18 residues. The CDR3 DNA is TGTGCCAGCAGCAATGGACTAGCGGTTATCGCGAACACCGGGGAGCTGTTTTTT. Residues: CASSNGLAVIANTGELFF.

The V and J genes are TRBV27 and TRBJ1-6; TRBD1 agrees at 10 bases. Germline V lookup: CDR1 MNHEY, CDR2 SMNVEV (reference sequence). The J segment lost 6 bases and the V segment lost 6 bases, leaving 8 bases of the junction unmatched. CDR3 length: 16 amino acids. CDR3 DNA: TGTGCCAGCAGCCCGAACGGGACAGGGGTTAATTCACCCCTCCACTTT. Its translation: CASSPNGTGVNSPLHF.

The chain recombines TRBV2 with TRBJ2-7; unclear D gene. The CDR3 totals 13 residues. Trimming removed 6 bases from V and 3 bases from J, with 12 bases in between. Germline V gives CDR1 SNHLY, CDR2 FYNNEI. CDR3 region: CASRSTVNYEQYF. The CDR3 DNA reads TGTGCCAGCAGATCGACGGTTAACTACGAGCAGTACTTC.

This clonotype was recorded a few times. This chain's CDR3 is CASKQVGGETQYF. The CDR3 DNA is TGTGCCAGTAAACAGGTCGGGGGTGAGACCCAGTACTTC. The chain has TRBV19 and TRBJ2-5; D perhaps matches TRBD2 (6 bases). The germline CDR1 and CDR2 sequences are LNHDA and SQIVND (reference sequence). This CDR3 region has 13 residues. V lost 7 bases and J lost 5, with 14 bases in between.

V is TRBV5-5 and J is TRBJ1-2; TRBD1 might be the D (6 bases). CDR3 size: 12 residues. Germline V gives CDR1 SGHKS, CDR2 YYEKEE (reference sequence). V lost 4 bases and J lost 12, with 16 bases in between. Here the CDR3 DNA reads TGTGCCAGCAGCCCAGATACAGGGTTTCACACCTTC. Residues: CASSPDTGFHTF.